These 20 T cell receptor beta chains were sequenced from one sample in a study of Ad26.COV2.S vaccination and SARS-CoV-2 variants. Treatment reported: some 19 received Ad26.COV2.S at low or high dose, single or two shots; 5 received placebo; per-sample allocation not given. Day 63 following the first vaccine or placebo injection was when the samples were taken. The repertoire was sequenced with immunoSEQ multiplex PCR; TCRdb's copy has only in-frame clones and lacks some. The data hold about 400,000 clones, with around 89% observed a single time. Sequencing was performed on peripheral blood, taken in a trial of Ad26.COV2.S vaccine versus placebo. Source of these receptors: a person between 18 and 65 years old who received the Ad26.COV2.S COVID-19 vaccine or a placebo.

This clone was counted a single time. CDR3 protein: CASSSSGRTNEQYF. The DNA of the CDR3 is TGTGCCAGCAGCTCTAGCGGGAGGACCAACGAGCAGTACTTC. V usage is TRBV7-9 and J usage is TRBJ2-7; TRBD2 aligns across 11 bases. This CDR3 comprises 14 residues. CDR1 is SEHNR and CDR2 is FQNEAQ in the germline V gene (reference sequence). Trimming took 4 bases from V and 5 from J; bases not matched to a gene: 4.

CDR3 in amino acids: CASSLERESPLHF. CDR3 sequence (DNA): TGTGCCAGCAGCTTGGAGCGGGAGTCACCCCTCCACTTT. This chain joins TRBV5-4 and TRBJ1-6; D is unresolved. Deletions cut 0 bases from V and 10 bases from J, with 8 bases between. This CDR3 comprises 13 residues. CDR1 SGHNT and CDR2 YYREEE come from the germline V gene (reference sequence).

This clone has only one observation. The chain joins TRBV11-3 to TRBJ2-1; no reliable D call. V lost 1 base to trimming and J lost 7 bases, with 5 bases between them. Per the germline V gene, CDR1 is SGHNT and CDR2 is YENEEA. This CDR3 comprises 12 residues. DNA of the CDR3: TGTGCCAGCAGCTTAGTGAGTAATGAGCAGTTCTTC. It codes for CASSLVSNEQFF.

The chain has TRBV6-4 and TRBJ2-1; maybe TRBD1 (5 bases). Trimming stripped 6 bases from V and 7 bases from J, with 19 bases between. Germline CDR1 MRHNA, CDR2 SNTAGT. The CDR3 is made up of 15 amino acids. This CDR3 is CASSETGGEANEQFF. The CDR3 nucleotides read TGTGCCAGCAGCGAAACAGGCGGCGAGGCGAATGAGCAGTTCTTC.

The J gene is TRBJ2-7, the V gene TRBV7-9; 7 nucleotides match TRBD1. With 3 bases clipped from V and 6 bases from J, the junction kept 5 bases outside the gene matches. Germline values: CDR1 SEHNR, CDR2 FQNEAQ (reference sequence). This CDR3 is built from 13 residues. CDR3 region: CASSLDDRAEQYF. The CDR3 DNA reads as TGTGCCAGCAGCTTGGACGACAGGGCCGAGCAGTACTTC.

The chain links TRBV7-2 to TRBJ1-1, with D possibly being TRBD1 (6 bases). The CDR3 is 14 amino acids. V was trimmed by 1 base and J by 2 bases, leaving 8 bases between them. CDR1 SGHTA and CDR2 FQGNSA come from the germline V gene. CDR3 protein: CASSLDRANTEAFF. CDR3 bases: TGTGCCAGCAGCTTAGACAGGGCTAACACTGAAGCTTTCTTT.

The chain links TRBV12-3 or TRBV12-4 to TRBJ2-1, with D maybe TRBD1 (5 bases). The ends were cut back, 5 bases at V and 16 bases at J, with 18 bases in the middle. The CDR3 is made up of 12 amino acids. The CDR3 bases are TGTGCCAGCAGTATAGGAGAGCAGGGCTATTTCTTC. Protein: CASSIGEQGYFF.

The CDR3 coding sequence is TGTGCCAGCAGTCACATGCAGGAATCTGAGCAGTTCTTC. Protein sequence: CASSHMQESEQFF. V and J are TRBV7-3 and TRBJ2-1; D is unresolved. The V end lost 6 bases, the J end lost 9 bases, and 15 bases lay between the germline ends. The V gene's germline CDR1 is SGHTA and CDR2 FQGTGA. This CDR3 region has 13 residues.

This sequence joins TRBV28 and TRBJ1-5, with D perhaps TRBD1 (6 bases). This CDR3 has 16 amino acids. Germline assignment: CDR1 MDHEN and CDR2 SYDVKM. V was clipped by 3 bases and J by 2 bases, with 14 bases between them. The DNA for the CDR3 is TGTGCCAGCAGTTTGGGGATCTCAGGGGGCAATCAGCCCCAGCATTTT. This codes for CASSLGISGGNQPQHF.

The chain employs TRBV4-1 and TRBJ2-2; no firm D call. V shed 1 base and J shed 4 bases, with 10 bases lying between them. Germline V gene data show CDR1 as MGHRA and CDR2 as YSYEKL. There are 15 residues in the CDR3. DNA of the CDR3: TGCGCCAGCAGCCAAGTTGGGCAGAGCACCGGGGAGCTGTTTTTT. This encodes CASSQVGQSTGELFF.

The chain carries TRBV12-1 and TRBJ2-7; TRBD1, the table's D call, was not compared with the DNA. TRBV12-1 is designated a pseudogene. The CDR3 has 14 amino acids. The CDR3 is CASQPFDRPYEQYF. The DNA of the CDR3 is TGTGCCAGCCAGCCATTCGACAGACCTTACGAGCAGTACTTC.

This chain connects TRBV2 to TRBJ2-3; D not certain. This CDR3 contains 14 residues. Germline V gene lookup returns CDR1 SNHLY and CDR2 FYNNEI. Trimming shortened V by 7 bases and J by 2 bases, and 13 bases separated the two germline ends. CDR3 loop: CASKIAVTTDTQYF. The CDR3 DNA is TGTGCCAGCAAGATAGCAGTTACCACAGATACGCAGTATTTT.

This chain uses TRBV7-9 with TRBJ1-2, with TRBD1 identical over 8 bases. Germline-derived CDR1 and CDR2 are SEHNR and FQNEAQ (reference sequence). The CDR3 is made up of 15 amino acids. With 4 bases clipped from V and 0 bases from J, the junction kept 4 bases outside the gene matches. The CDR3 bases are TGTGCCAGCAGCTCGAGGGACAGGTCTAACTATGGCTACACCTTC. Its translation: CASSSRDRSNYGYTF.

The chain joins TRBV9 to TRBJ2-1; 10 nucleotides agree with TRBD2. The germline V gene encodes CDR1 SGDLS and CDR2 YYNGEE. This CDR3 is 14 amino acids long. Trimming cost V 0 bases and J 8 bases; bases outside gene matches: 2. CDR3 sequence reads: CASSVGLAGDEQFF. In DNA, the CDR3 is TGTGCCAGCAGCGTAGGGCTAGCGGGAGATGAGCAGTTCTTC.

The rearrangement links TRBV20-1 to TRBJ2-1; tentatively, D is TRBD2 (5 bases). The V end lost 5 bases, the J end lost 11 bases, and 13 bases lay between the germline ends. The germline V gene has CDR1 DFQATT and CDR2 SNEGSKA (reference sequence). The length of the CDR3 is 11 residues. CDR3 sequence (DNA): TGCAGTGCTTTCTCATTAGCGCAGCAGTTCTTC. Translated, it gives CSAFSLAQQFF.

This chain uses TRBV30 with TRBJ2-5; 10 bases fit TRBD2. Germline-derived CDR1 and CDR2 are GTSNPN and SVGIG (reference sequence). The trim removed 4 bases at V and 5 bases at J, leaving 10 bases unmatched. The CDR3 has 15 amino acids. Written as DNA, the CDR3 is TGTGCCTGGACTCTAGCGGGAGCGGGCCTGGAGACCCAGTACTTC. It yields the protein CAWTLAGAGLETQYF.

This chain connects TRBV28 to TRBJ1-2; D is perhaps TRBD1 (5 bases). This CDR3 is built from 12 residues. Germline lookup yields CDR1 MDHEN and CDR2 SYDVKM. V lost 6 bases, J lost 8 bases, and 13 bases lay in between. Here the CDR3 reads CASSLIQGGYTF. CDR3 DNA: TGTGCCAGCAGCCTAATTCAGGGAGGCTACACCTTC.

The chain uses TRBV19 and TRBJ2-7; 9 nucleotides line up with TRBD1. This CDR3 has 17 residues. With V trimmed by 5 bases and J by 1 base, 12 bases remained unmatched. Germline V CDR1 and CDR2: LNHDA, SQIVND (reference sequence). The CDR3 here is CASSEVPPGTGSYEQYF. The CDR3 nucleotides read TGTGCCAGTAGTGAAGTACCCCCTGGGACAGGGTCCTACGAGCAGTACTTC.

V and J are TRBV10-2 and TRBJ2-7; D remains ambiguous. The CDR3 runs to 11 residues. Trimming removed 5 bases at V and 9 bases at J, with 11 bases between. Germline V gives CDR1 WSHSY, CDR2 SAAADI. This CDR3 reads CASSPTRRQYF. Written as DNA, the CDR3 is TGCGCCAGCAGTCCCACCCGGAGGCAGTACTTC.

The J gene is TRBJ2-7, the V gene TRBV28; 10 positions match TRBD2. This CDR3 is built from 14 residues. CDR1 MDHEN and CDR2 SYDVKM come from the germline V gene. The ends lost 5 bases at V and 2 bases at J; junction bases unmatched: 3. CDR3 protein: CASSRAGGTYEQYF. For the CDR3, the DNA is TGTGCCAGCAGTCGAGCGGGAGGGACCTACGAGCAGTACTTC.